Presented here are 24 T cell receptor beta chains from one specimen sequenced in a study of T cell repertoires in cytomegalovirus infection. Each CDR3 protein gets one entry after TCRdb re-called the reads with MiXCR. The sample has about 890,000 distinct CDR3 sequences, approximately 31% seen once. No antigens are known for them. The specimen comprised cultured CD8+ T cells from PBMCs, sampled from culture after CMV antigen stimulation. Source of these receptors: a human donor in good health (CMV status not recorded). Some clones in this sample may be carry-over from other donors' samples.

This clonotype has just a few counts. The genes are TRBV10-2 and TRBJ2-7; D is unresolved. Germline CDR1 WSHSY, CDR2 SAAADI. Trimming left V 3 bases short and J 1 base short, with 13 bases between. CDR3 length: 15 amino acids. The CDR3 loop reads CASSDGSVRSYEQYF. The CDR3 coding sequence is TGCGCCAGCAGTGATGGGTCAGTAAGGTCCTACGAGCAGTACTTC.

This clonotype was counted between two and nine times. The rearrangement joins TRBV11-3 to TRBJ1-1; tentative D call: TRBD1 (5 bases). There are 12 residues in the CDR3. Between the trimmed V and J ends, which lost 5 bases and 6 bases, there was a span of 10 bases. Germline CDR1 and CDR2: SGHNT and YENEEA. The CDR3: CASSGRDSEAFF. CDR3 sequence (DNA): TGTGCCAGCAGCGGAAGGGACTCTGAAGCTTTCTTT.

This clonotype appeared many times. The genes are TRBV7-6 and TRBJ1-2; D unclear. The CDR3 sequence is 15 residues long. V was shortened by 1 base and J by 6 bases, with 15 bases between the two germline ends. Germline CDR1 reads SGHVS; CDR2 reads FNYEAQ. CDR3 amino acids: CASSLGPAARDGYTF. CDR3 coding DNA: TGTGCCAGCAGCTTAGGCCCGGCGGCGAGGGATGGCTACACCTTC.

The J gene is TRBJ1-5, the V gene TRBV5-3; D perhaps matches TRBD1 (5 bases). TRBV5-3 is designated an ORF whose function remains uncertain. V lost 8 bases to trimming and J lost 3 bases, with 12 bases between them. CDR3 length: 13 residues. CDR3 DNA sequence: TGTGCCAGCAGGGAGGGGAACAATCAGCCCCAGCATTTT. Its protein is CASREGNNQPQHF.

This clonotype was observed a few times. The chain recombines TRBV7-2 with TRBJ2-5; either TRBD1 or TRBD2 may supply D (5 bases each). Germline-derived CDR1 and CDR2 are SGHTA and FQGNSA. This CDR3 is 15 amino acids long. V shed 4 bases and J shed 5 bases, with 17 bases lying between them. CDR3 DNA sequence: TGTGCCAGCAGCTCTACCGGGACCGCAGGGGAGACCCAGTACTTC. It encodes CASSSTGTAGETQYF. The entire variable domain, with the rest obtained from reference TRBV7-2 and TRBJ2-5, is as follows: GAGVSQSPSNKVTEKGKDVELRCDPISGHTALYWYRQSLGQGLEFLIYFQGNSAPDKSGLPSDRFSAERTGGSVSTLTIQRTQQEDSAVYLCASSSTGTAGETQYFGPGTRLLVL.

The gene calls are TRBV28 and TRBJ2-6; tentatively, D is TRBD2 (6 bases). This CDR3 contains 16 residues. Trimming shortened V by 3 bases and J by 2 bases, and 11 bases separated the two germline ends. The germline V gene encodes CDR1 MDHEN and CDR2 SYDVKM. The CDR3 reads CASSLEGTPGANVLTF. The CDR3, as DNA: TGTGCCAGCAGTTTGGAGGGAACCCCTGGGGCCAACGTCCTGACTTTC.

This clonotype has a handful of counts. The chain recombines TRBV27 with TRBJ2-6, with D perhaps TRBD1 or TRBD2 (5 bases each). Per the germline V gene, CDR1 is MNHEY and CDR2 is SMNVEV (reference sequence). The V end lost 7 bases, the J end lost 0 bases, and 13 bases lay between the germline ends. The CDR3 totals 16 residues. CDR3 sequence: CASTLSGGSGANVLTF. The CDR3 bases are TGTGCCAGCACCCTTAGTGGGGGCTCTGGGGCCAACGTCCTGACTTTC.

This clonotype was detected a few times. No conserved phenylalanine or tryptophan ends this CDR3, so it is likely a read error. The limits of the CDR3 on the DNA are not certain, so only TCRdb's listed CDR3 is given. The chain combines TRBV4-3 with TRBJ2-4; TRBD1 is the table's D call, not checked against the DNA. CDR1 and CDR2 (germline): LGHNA, YSLEER. The CDR3 sequence runs 14 residues, both termini included. The CDR3 sequence is CASSQDFGDRDLSY.

As concerns this clonotype: A read error may explain this, as a much larger clone is one base away. The gene calls are TRBV7-2 and TRBJ2-7; 7 bases map to TRBD2. Trimming cost V 3 bases and J 5 bases; bases outside gene matches: 10. Germline loops: CDR1 SGHTA, CDR2 FQGNSA. This CDR3 has 15 amino acids. CDR3 sequence reads: CASSFTGLVGHEQYV. As DNA, the CDR3 is TGTGCCAGCAGCTTTACCGGACTAGTGGGGCACGAGCAGTACGTC.

The chain joins TRBV6-2 or TRBV6-3 to TRBJ1-5; D call uncertain. Germline V gives CDR1 MNHEY, CDR2 SVGEGT. This CDR3 has 16 amino acids. V was shortened by 5 bases and J by 0 bases, with 14 bases between the two germline ends. The CDR3 nucleotides read TGTGCCAGCAGTCACCCGGACGGGTATAGCAATCAGCCCCAGCATTTT. Encoded protein: CASSHPDGYSNQPQHF.

The chain employs TRBV7-9 and TRBJ1-1; D might be TRBD1 (5 bases). Between the trimmed V and J ends, which lost 5 bases and 6 bases, there was a span of 13 bases. The CDR3 loop spans 13 amino acids. Germline assignment: CDR1 SEHNR and CDR2 FQNEAQ (reference sequence). CDR3 in DNA: TGTGCCAGCAGCCCAGGGATGGCAGCTGAAGCTTTCTTT. As protein: CASSPGMAAEAFF.

This chain links TRBV2 with TRBJ1-4; perhaps TRBD1 as D (5 bases). Trimming shortened V by 2 bases and J by 4 bases, and 11 bases separated the two germline ends. The CDR3 is made up of 15 amino acids. Germline V lookup: CDR1 SNHLY, CDR2 FYNNEI. CDR3 in amino acids: CASSEISTVNEKLFF. The CDR3 bases are TGTGCCAGCAGTGAAATATCGACAGTTAATGAAAAACTGTTTTTT. The entire variable domain, with the rest obtained from reference TRBV2 and TRBJ1-4, is as follows: EPEVTQTPSHQVTQMGQEVILRCVPISNHLYFYWYRQILGQKVEFLVSFYNNEISEKSEIFDDQFSVERPDGSNFTLKIRSTKLEDSAMYFCASSEISTVNEKLFFGSGTQLSVL.

V and J are TRBV12-3 or TRBV12-4 and TRBJ2-7, with D perhaps being TRBD1 or TRBD2 (5 bases each). V lost 7 bases and J 5 bases, leaving 15 bases between the germline ends. The CDR3 totals 13 residues. The CDR3 DNA reads TGTGCCAGCATTTCGGACATCGGGGACGAGCAGTACTTC. It codes for CASISDIGDEQYF.

The chain employs TRBV7-6 and TRBJ1-1; D might be TRBD1 (6 bases). Germline lookup yields CDR1 SGHVS and CDR2 FNYEAQ. CDR3 size: 15 residues. V was shortened by 4 bases and J by 3 bases, with 15 bases between the two germline ends. The CDR3, as DNA: TGTGCCAGCAGCTCCCTCAGGGGCAGAGACACTGAAGCTTTCTTT. Its translation is CASSSLRGRDTEAFF.

V and J are TRBV27 and TRBJ1-1; D may be TRBD1 (6 bases). The germline V gene encodes CDR1 MNHEY and CDR2 SMNVEV (reference sequence). The CDR3 extends over 15 amino acids. V shed 5 bases and J shed 3 bases, with 16 bases lying between them. The CDR3 loop reads CASSPRQDVYTEAFF. In DNA form, the CDR3 reads TGTGCCAGCAGTCCTCGACAGGACGTTTACACTGAAGCTTTCTTT.

This rearrangement joins TRBV20-1 to TRBJ2-7, with TRBD2 identical over 7 bases. Germline V gene lookup returns CDR1 DFQATT and CDR2 SNEGSKA (reference sequence). The V gene end was trimmed by 0 bases and the J gene end by 3 bases; junction bases not matched to a gene: 5. The CDR3 sequence is 14 residues long. CDR3 sequence reads: CSAREGGGFYEQYV. CDR3 in DNA: TGCAGTGCTAGAGAAGGCGGGGGTTTCTACGAGCAGTACGTC.

The chain combines TRBV6-2 or TRBV6-3 with TRBJ2-7; a possible D gene is TRBD1 (5 bases). Trimming stripped 3 bases from V and 5 bases from J, with 14 bases between. There are 14 residues in the CDR3. Looked up from germline, CDR1 is MNHEY and CDR2 is SVGEGT. The CDR3 DNA sequence: TGTGCCAGCAGTTATCTATCAGGGTACGACGAGCAGTACGTC. Translated: CASSYLSGYDEQYV.

In its sample, this clonotype was seen a few times. This chain joins TRBV6-1 and TRBJ1-6, with 7 bases identical to TRBD1. Germline lookup yields CDR1 MNHNS and CDR2 SASEGT. The CDR3 consists of 16 residues. V lost 4 bases and J lost 1; bases outside the gene matches: 4. The CDR3 sequence: CASSVRGQSYNSPLHF. Written as DNA, the CDR3 is TGTGCCAGCAGTGTTAGGGGGCAGTCCTATAATTCACCCCTCCACTTT.

The chain couples TRBV6-5 to TRBJ1-1, with D perhaps matching TRBD1 (5 bases). Per germline, CDR1 MNHEY and CDR2 SVGAGI. The CDR3 extends over 15 amino acids. Trimming took off 7 bases at V and 2 bases at J, with 17 bases between the two ends. CDR3 amino acids: CASTSGTSTNTEAFF. The CDR3, as DNA: TGTGCCAGCACGTCCGGGACGTCCACCAACACTGAAGCTTTCTTT.

The chain carries TRBV6-2 or TRBV6-3 and TRBJ2-3; possible D gene TRBD2, 5 bases. Germline V CDR1 and CDR2: MNHEY, SVGEGT. The CDR3 extends over 12 amino acids. V was clipped by 4 bases and J by 13 bases, with 15 bases between them. CDR3: CASSFSASEEYF. CDR3 DNA: TGTGCCAGCAGTTTTAGCGCTTCCGAGGAGTATTTT.

This clonotype has a count of ten or more. This rearrangement joins TRBV7-6 to TRBJ2-3, with D unresolved. The CDR3 runs 14 residues. CDR1 is SGHVS and CDR2 is FNYEAQ in the germline V gene. V lost 1 base and J lost 6, with 11 bases in between. In nucleotides, the CDR3 is TGTGCCAGCAGCTTAGAAGCCCGGATCGATACGCAGTATTTT. It yields the protein CASSLEARIDTQYF.

This sequence joins TRBV29-1 and TRBJ2-4; tentatively, D is TRBD1 (5 bases). CDR3 length: 13 amino acids. Germline values: CDR1 SQVTM, CDR2 ANQGSEA. The V and J ends lost 1 base and 6 bases respectively, with 10 bases between them. The CDR3 DNA reads as TGCAGCGTTGAAGCGTCAGGGCCAAACATTCAGTACTTC. Amino acid sequence: CSVEASGPNIQYF.

The sample holds a few counts of this clonotype. The chain couples TRBV19 to TRBJ2-7; 12 bases align to TRBD2. CDR1 is LNHDA, CDR2 SQIVND, per germline (reference sequence). The CDR3 length is 16 residues. J lost 3 bases, V lost 4 bases, and 7 bases had no gene match. CDR3 bases: TGTGCCAGTAGTACCTGGACTAGCGGGGCTGACTACGAGCAGTACTTC. Translating gives CASSTWTSGADYEQYF.

The chain couples TRBV27 to TRBJ2-3; TRBD2 matches 7 bases. This CDR3 has 16 residues. Germline CDR1 and CDR2: MNHEY and SMNVEV (reference sequence). J lost 4 bases, V lost 5 bases, and 12 bases had no gene match. The CDR3 DNA sequence: TGTGCCAGCAGTCCCTCGGGAGGAAGCTTTTCAGATACGCAGTATTTT. This codes for CASSPSGGSFSDTQYF.